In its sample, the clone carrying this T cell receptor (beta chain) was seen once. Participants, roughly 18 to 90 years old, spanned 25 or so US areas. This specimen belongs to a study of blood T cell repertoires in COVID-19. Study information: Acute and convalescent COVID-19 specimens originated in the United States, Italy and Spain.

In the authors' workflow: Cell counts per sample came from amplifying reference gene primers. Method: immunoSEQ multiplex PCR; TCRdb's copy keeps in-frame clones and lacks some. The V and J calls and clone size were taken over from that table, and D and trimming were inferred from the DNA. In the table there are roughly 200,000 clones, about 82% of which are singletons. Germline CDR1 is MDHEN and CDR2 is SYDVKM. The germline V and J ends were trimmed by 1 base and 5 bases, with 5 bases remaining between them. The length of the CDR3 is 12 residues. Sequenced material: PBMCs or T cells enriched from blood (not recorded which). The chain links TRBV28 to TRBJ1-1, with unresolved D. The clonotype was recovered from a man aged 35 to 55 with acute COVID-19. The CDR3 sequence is CASSLSVTEAFF. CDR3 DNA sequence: TGTGCCAGCAGTTTATCTGTGACTGAAGCTTTCTTT.